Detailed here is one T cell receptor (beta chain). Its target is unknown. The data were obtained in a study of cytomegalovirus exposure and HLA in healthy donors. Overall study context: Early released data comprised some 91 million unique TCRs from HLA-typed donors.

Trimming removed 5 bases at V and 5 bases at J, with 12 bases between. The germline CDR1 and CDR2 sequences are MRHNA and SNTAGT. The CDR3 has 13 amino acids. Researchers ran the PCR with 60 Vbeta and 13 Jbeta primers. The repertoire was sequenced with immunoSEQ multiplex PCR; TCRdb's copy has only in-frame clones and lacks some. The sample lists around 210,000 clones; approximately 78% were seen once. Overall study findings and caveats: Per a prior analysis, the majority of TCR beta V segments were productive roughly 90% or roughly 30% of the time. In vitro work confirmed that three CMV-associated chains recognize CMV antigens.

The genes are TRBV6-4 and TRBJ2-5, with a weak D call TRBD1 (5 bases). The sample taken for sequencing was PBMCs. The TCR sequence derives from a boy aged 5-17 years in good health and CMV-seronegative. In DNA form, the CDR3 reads TGTGCCAGCAGTAGAACAGGATTGGAGACCCAGTACTTC. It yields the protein CASSRTGLETQYF.